This entry lists 21 T cell receptor beta chains sequenced from one sample in a study of blood T cell repertoires in COVID-19. Only in-frame clones appear in the TCRdb table, and some are missing; sequencing was by immunoSEQ multiplex PCR. Among about 98,000 clones, roughly nine tenths were seen once, and the ten largest hold approximately 2%. Sequenced sample: peripheral blood. These receptor sequences come from a man aged 45 to 65 with active COVID-19.

The genes are TRBV24-1 and TRBJ2-1; 9 bases map to TRBD1. The CDR3 is made up of 15 amino acids. The germline V gene has CDR1 KGHDR and CDR2 SFDVKD. V shed 3 bases, J shed 5 bases, and the junction held 4 bases outside the gene matches. The CDR3 bases are TGTGCCACCAGTGATGGGGGACAGGGCCACAATGAGCAGTTCTTC. Its translation is CATSDGGQGHNEQFF.

V and J are TRBV7-2 and TRBJ1-5; D is unclear. Trimming pared 5 bases from V and 7 bases from J, leaving 9 bases between. The CDR3 length is 12 residues. Germline CDR1 is SGHTA and CDR2 is FQGNSA. CDR3 bases: TGTGCCAGCAGCGCACCGGGGCAGCCCCAGCATTTT. Its protein product is CASSAPGQPQHF.

This clone was recorded only once. V and J are TRBV6-6 and TRBJ1-2; a weak D match, TRBD1 (5 bases). Germline CDR1 reads MNHNY; CDR2 reads SVGAGI (reference sequence). The V end was cut by 5 bases, the J end by 1 base, with 17 bases between. The CDR3 runs to 16 residues. CDR3 protein: CASSPSDSPHNYGYTF. In DNA form, the CDR3 reads TGTGCCAGCAGTCCCTCCGACAGCCCACATAACTATGGCTACACCTTC.

CDR3 residues: CASSQDTRERLFF. DNA of the CDR3: TGTGCCAGCAGCCAAGATACGCGGGAACGGCTGTTTTTT. V gene TRBV3-1 (or the pseudogene TRBV3-2) combines with J gene TRBJ2-2, with D possibly TRBD2 on 6 matching bases. V was cut by 0 bases and J by 13 bases, with 12 bases left in between. The CDR3 extends over 13 amino acids. Germline lookup yields CDR1 LGHDT and CDR2 YNNKEL (reference sequence).

CDR3: CASSLALIRTGVNYGYTF. CDR3 bases: TGTGCCAGCAGCTTAGCGCTCATTAGGACAGGGGTAAACTATGGCTACACCTTC. The chain couples TRBV7-2 to TRBJ1-2; 9 positions agree with TRBD1. V was clipped by 0 bases and J by 2 bases; unmatched bases: 10. Germline V gene data show CDR1 as SGHTA and CDR2 as FQGNSA. The CDR3 consists of 18 residues. Full variable domain (remainder filled in from reference TRBV7-2 and TRBJ1-2): GAGVSQSPSNKVTEKGKDVELRCDPISGHTALYWYRQSLGQGLEFLIYFQGNSAPDKSGLPSDRFSAERTGGSVSTLTIQRTQQEDSAVYLCASSLALIRTGVNYGYTFGSGTRLTVV.

The genes are TRBV7-2 and TRBJ2-3, with D perhaps TRBD1 (5 bases). The CDR3 has 14 residues. V lost 5 bases and J lost 7, with 16 bases in between. Germline V gives CDR1 SGHTA, CDR2 FQGNSA. CDR3 protein: CASSPGQIGNTQYF. DNA of the CDR3: TGTGCCAGCAGCCCCGGACAAATTGGGAATACGCAGTATTTT.

The chain combines TRBV5-6 with TRBJ1-2; possible D gene TRBD1, 6 bases. CDR3 size: 15 residues. CDR1 is SGHDT, CDR2 YYEEEE, per germline. V lost 4 bases and J 1 base, leaving 14 bases between the germline ends. The CDR3 loop reads CASSTGQYNNYGYTF. For the CDR3, the DNA is TGTGCCAGCAGCACCGGACAGTATAATAACTATGGCTACACCTTC. Variable domain in full (rest from reference TRBV5-6 and TRBJ1-2): DAGVTQSPTHLIKTRGQQVTLRCSPKSGHDTVSWYQQALGQGPQFIFQYYEEEERQRGNFPDRFSGHQFPNYSSELNVNALLLGDSALYLCASSTGQYNNYGYTFGSGTRLTVV.

The chain uses TRBV2 and TRBJ2-1; 7 nucleotides match TRBD2. Germline CDR1 SNHLY, CDR2 FYNNEI. The CDR3 contains 11 residues. The ends lost 8 bases at V and 7 bases at J; junction bases unmatched: 2. CDR3 sequence: CASSGLNEQFF. CDR3 nucleotide sequence: TGTGCCAGCTCGGGACTAAATGAGCAGTTCTTC.

The chain carries TRBV6-5 and TRBJ1-2; D might be TRBD1 (5 bases). The CDR3 runs to 10 residues. Germline V gene sequence: CDR1 MNHEY, CDR2 SVGAGI. CDR3 amino acids: CAGVAYGYTF. DNA of the CDR3: TGTGCAGGGGTGGCCTATGGCTACACCTTC.

This clone appeared a single time. The chain uses TRBV7-9 and TRBJ2-3; tentatively, D is TRBD1 (6 bases). The length of the CDR3 is 13 residues. CDR1 is SEHNR, CDR2 FQNEAQ, per germline (reference sequence). Trimming took off 11 bases at V and 3 bases at J, with 15 bases between the two ends. The CDR3 DNA follows: TGTGCCTGGGGGCTAGATCGAACAGATACGCAGTATTTT. Translated, it gives CAWGLDRTDTQYF.

This chain joins TRBV3-1 (or the pseudogene TRBV3-2) and TRBJ1-2, with D unresolved. The CDR3 sequence is 16 residues long. CDR1 is LGHDT and CDR2 is YNNKEL in the germline V gene (reference sequence). V was shortened by 6 bases and J by 2 bases, with 19 bases between the two germline ends. The CDR3 sequence is CASRPTRHPGNYGYTF. CDR3 sequence (DNA): TGTGCCAGCAGACCTACCAGACACCCTGGGAACTATGGCTACACCTTC.

This clone has only a few counts. The V gene is TRBV4-2, the J gene TRBJ1-1; D is unclear. V was trimmed by 4 bases and J by 1 base, leaving 4 bases between them. This CDR3 contains 12 residues. Germline lookup yields CDR1 LGHNA and CDR2 YNFKEQ. In nucleotides, the CDR3 is TGTGCCAGCAGCCTACAGAACACTGAAGCTTTCTTT. Its protein product is CASSLQNTEAFF.

This chain connects TRBV4-2 to TRBJ1-2; D uncertain. V was pared by 4 bases and J by 4 bases, with 13 bases between. Germline CDR1 is LGHNA and CDR2 is YNFKEQ. The CDR3 runs to 14 residues. The CDR3 region is CASSPAPTSYGYTF. CDR3 sequence (DNA): TGTGCCAGCAGCCCTGCTCCAACTAGCTATGGCTACACCTTC.

The V and J genes are TRBV7-2 and TRBJ2-3, with 11 bases lining up with TRBD2. Germline V gene data show CDR1 as SGHTA and CDR2 as FQGNSA. This CDR3 comprises 18 residues. V lost 0 bases to trimming and J lost 3 bases; unmatched junction nucleotides: 8. CDR3 DNA: TGTGCCAGCAGCTTAGCCCTCTTAGCTAGCGGGGGGACAGATACGCAGTATTTT. This encodes CASSLALLASGGTDTQYF.

The CDR3 DNA reads TGTGCCAGCAGCTTCAGTCAGACCCAGTACTTC. This translates into CASSFSQTQYF. The chain has TRBV11-1 and TRBJ2-5; D not certain. The CDR3 totals 11 residues. Germline CDR1 is SGHAT and CDR2 is FQDESV (reference sequence). V lost 3 bases and J 6 bases, leaving 5 bases between the germline ends.

The chain combines TRBV5-4 with TRBJ2-1; 9 nucleotides agree with TRBD2. Germline V lookup: CDR1 SGHNT, CDR2 YYREEE (reference sequence). The CDR3 contains 16 residues. Losses at the gene ends were 3 bases for V and 7 bases for J; bases not matched to a gene: 11. CDR3: CASSSRRAGGVNEQFF. The CDR3 nucleotides read TGTGCCAGCAGCTCCAGGCGGGCGGGGGGGGTAAATGAGCAGTTCTTC. Drawing the rest from reference TRBV5-4 and TRBJ2-1, the complete variable domain is ETGVTQSPTHLIKTRGQQVTLRCSSQSGHNTVSWYQQALGQGPQFIFQYYREEENGRGNFPPRFSGLQFPNYSSELNVNALELDDSALYLCASSSRRAGGVNEQFFGPGTRLTVL.

This clone has only one observation. The rearrangement uses TRBV6-6 and TRBJ1-2, with D possibly matching TRBD1 (5 bases). V lost 6 bases to trimming and J lost 4 bases, with 12 bases between them. Germline CDR1 reads MNHNY; CDR2 reads SVGAGI (reference sequence). The CDR3 extends over 13 amino acids. DNA for the CDR3: TGTGCCAGCAGAAATGGGGCCCTCTATGGCTACACCTTC. Translation gives CASRNGALYGYTF.

The chain combines TRBV15 with TRBJ2-2; D is uncertain. Trimming stripped 5 bases from V and 4 bases from J, with 14 bases between. Germline lookup yields CDR1 LNHNV and CDR2 YYDKDF (reference sequence). There are 15 residues in the CDR3. CDR3 in amino acids: CATSRSEYGTGELFF. CDR3 in DNA: TGTGCCACCAGCCGAAGTGAATACGGCACCGGGGAGCTGTTTTTT.

The rearrangement joins TRBV13 to TRBJ2-3, with 14 bases identical to TRBD2. Trimming cost V 3 bases and J 6 bases; bases outside gene matches: 8. Germline V gene data show CDR1 as PRHDT and CDR2 as FYEKMQ (reference sequence). The CDR3 runs 17 residues. CDR3 amino acids: CASSLGLAGAARDTQYF. CDR3 coding DNA: TGTGCCAGCAGCTTGGGACTAGCGGGGGCCGCCAGGGATACGCAGTATTTT.

The CDR3 here is CASNQGGHYGYTF. CDR3 sequence (DNA): TGTGCCAGCAACCAGGGGGGCCACTATGGCTACACCTTC. The V gene is TRBV6-5, the J gene TRBJ1-2; 7 nucleotides line up with TRBD1. CDR3 length equals 13 residues. V was pared by 7 bases and J by 3 bases, with 5 bases of the junction left unmatched. Looked up from germline, CDR1 is MNHEY and CDR2 is SVGAGI.

This rearrangement joins TRBV11-3 to TRBJ2-7; a weak D match, TRBD2 (5 bases). Trimming removed 1 base at V and 5 bases at J, with 12 bases between. Germline CDR1 SGHNT, CDR2 YENEEA. The CDR3 sequence is 14 residues long. CDR3 sequence (DNA): TGTGCCAGCAGCTTAGGTGGGAGTATGAACGAGCAGTACTTC. Translation gives CASSLGGSMNEQYF.